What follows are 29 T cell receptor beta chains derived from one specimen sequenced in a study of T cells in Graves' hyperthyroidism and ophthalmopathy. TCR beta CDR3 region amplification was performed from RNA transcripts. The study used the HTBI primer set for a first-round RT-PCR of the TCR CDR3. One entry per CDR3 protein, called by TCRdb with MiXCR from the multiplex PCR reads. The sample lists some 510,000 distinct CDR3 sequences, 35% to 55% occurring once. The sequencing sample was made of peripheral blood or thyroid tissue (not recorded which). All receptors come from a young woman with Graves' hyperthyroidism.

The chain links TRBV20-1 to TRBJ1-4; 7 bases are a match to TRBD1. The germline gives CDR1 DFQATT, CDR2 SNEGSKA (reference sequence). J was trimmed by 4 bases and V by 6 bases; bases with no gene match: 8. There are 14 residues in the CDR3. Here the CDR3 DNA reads TGCAGTGCCCAAAGGGGACAGCATAATGAAAAACTGTTTTTT. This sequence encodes CSAQRGQHNEKLFF.

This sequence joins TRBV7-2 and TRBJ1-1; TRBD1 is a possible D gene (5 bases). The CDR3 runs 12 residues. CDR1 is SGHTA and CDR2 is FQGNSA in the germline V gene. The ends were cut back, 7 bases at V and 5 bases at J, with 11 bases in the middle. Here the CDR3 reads CASNIGGTEAFF. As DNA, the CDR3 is TGTGCCAGCAACATCGGGGGAACTGAAGCTTTCTTT.

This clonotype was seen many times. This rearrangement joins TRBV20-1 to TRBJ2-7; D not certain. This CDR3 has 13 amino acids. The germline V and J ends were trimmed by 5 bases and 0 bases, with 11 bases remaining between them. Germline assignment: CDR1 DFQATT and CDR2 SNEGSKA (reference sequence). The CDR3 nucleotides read TGCAGTGCTTTGGTGGGGATCTCCTACGAGCAGTACTTC. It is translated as CSALVGISYEQYF.

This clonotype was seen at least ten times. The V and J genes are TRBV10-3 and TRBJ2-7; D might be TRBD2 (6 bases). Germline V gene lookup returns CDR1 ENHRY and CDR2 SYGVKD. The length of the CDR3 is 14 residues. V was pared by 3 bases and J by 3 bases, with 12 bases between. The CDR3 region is CAISDYGRDYEQYF. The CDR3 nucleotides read TGTGCCATCAGTGATTACGGGCGGGACTACGAGCAGTACTTC.

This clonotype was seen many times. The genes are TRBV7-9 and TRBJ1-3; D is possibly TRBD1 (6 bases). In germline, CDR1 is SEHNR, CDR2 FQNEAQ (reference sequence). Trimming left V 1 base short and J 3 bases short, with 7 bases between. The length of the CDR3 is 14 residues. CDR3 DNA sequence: TGTGCCAGCAGCTTAGGGACAGTTGGAAACACCATATATTTT. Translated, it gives CASSLGTVGNTIYF.

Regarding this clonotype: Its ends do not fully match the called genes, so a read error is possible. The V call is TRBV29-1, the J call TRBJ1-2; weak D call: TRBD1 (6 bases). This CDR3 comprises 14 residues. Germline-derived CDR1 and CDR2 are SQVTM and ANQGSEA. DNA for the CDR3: TGCAGCGTAGCCCAAGAGAGGGGGTACTATGGCTACATCTTC. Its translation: CSVAQERGYYGYIF.

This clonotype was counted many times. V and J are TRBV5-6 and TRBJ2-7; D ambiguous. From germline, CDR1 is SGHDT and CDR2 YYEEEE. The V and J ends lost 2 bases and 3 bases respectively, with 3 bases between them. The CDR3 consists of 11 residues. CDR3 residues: CASSFNYEQYF. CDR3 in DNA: TGTGCCAGCAGCTTTAACTACGAGCAGTACTTC.

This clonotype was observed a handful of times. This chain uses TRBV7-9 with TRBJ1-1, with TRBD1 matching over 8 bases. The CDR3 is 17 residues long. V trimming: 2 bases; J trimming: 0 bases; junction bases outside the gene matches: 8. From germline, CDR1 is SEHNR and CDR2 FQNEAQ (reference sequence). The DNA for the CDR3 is TGTGCCAGCAGCTTACTTCCGGGACAGGATATGAACACTGAAGCTTTCTTT. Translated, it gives CASSLLPGQDMNTEAFF.

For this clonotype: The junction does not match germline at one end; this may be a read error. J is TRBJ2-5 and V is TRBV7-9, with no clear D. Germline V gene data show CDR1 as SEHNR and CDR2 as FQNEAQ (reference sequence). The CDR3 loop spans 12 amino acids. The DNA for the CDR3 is TGTGCCAGCGGCTTAGTGGGAGAGACCCAGTACTTC. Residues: CASGLVGETQYF.

In DNA, the CDR3 is TGCAGTGCTAGAGAATTAGGCGCGTATTCCTACGAGCAGTACTTC. Its translation: CSARELGAYSYEQYF. The chain joins TRBV20-1 to TRBJ2-7; D call uncertain. Looked up from germline, CDR1 is DFQATT and CDR2 is SNEGSKA (reference sequence). Trimming removed 0 bases at V and 1 base at J, with 13 bases between. The CDR3 consists of 15 residues.

The CDR3 sequence is CASSSTQFRELFF. The CDR3 region has the DNA TGTGCCAGCAGTTCGACTCAGTTCCGGGAGCTGTTTTTT. The V gene is TRBV6-5, the J gene TRBJ2-2; D unclear. Trimming took off 4 bases at V and 9 bases at J, with 12 bases between the two ends. Germline V gene data show CDR1 as MNHEY and CDR2 as SVGAGI. The CDR3 is 13 residues long.

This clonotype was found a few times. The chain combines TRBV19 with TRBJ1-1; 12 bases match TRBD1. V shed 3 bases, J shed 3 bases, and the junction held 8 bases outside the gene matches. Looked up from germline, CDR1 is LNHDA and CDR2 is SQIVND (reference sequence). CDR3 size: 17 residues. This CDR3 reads CASSMRDRGRGDTEAFF. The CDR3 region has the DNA TGTGCCAGTAGTATGAGGGACAGGGGGCGCGGGGACACTGAAGCTTTCTTT.

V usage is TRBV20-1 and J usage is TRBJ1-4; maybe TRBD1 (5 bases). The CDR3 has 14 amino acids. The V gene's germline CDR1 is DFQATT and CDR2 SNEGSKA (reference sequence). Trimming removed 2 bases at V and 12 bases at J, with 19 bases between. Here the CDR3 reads CSARRKGRLPQLFF. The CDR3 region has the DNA TGCAGTGCTAGAAGGAAGGGGCGTTTGCCCCAACTGTTTTTT.

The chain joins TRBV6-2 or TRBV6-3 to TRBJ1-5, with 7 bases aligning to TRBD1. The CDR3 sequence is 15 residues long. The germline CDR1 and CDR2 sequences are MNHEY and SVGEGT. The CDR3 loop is CASGLTGISNQPQHF. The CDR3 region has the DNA TGTGCTAGTGGCCTGACAGGGATTTCCAATCAGCCCCAGCATTTT.

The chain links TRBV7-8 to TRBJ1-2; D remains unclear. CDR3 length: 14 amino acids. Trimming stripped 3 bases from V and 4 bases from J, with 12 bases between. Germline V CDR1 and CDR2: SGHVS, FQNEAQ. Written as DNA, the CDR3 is TGTGCCAGCAGCTTTTTAACAGAGACCTATGGCTACACCTTC. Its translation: CASSFLTETYGYTF. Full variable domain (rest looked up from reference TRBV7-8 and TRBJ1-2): GAGVSQSPRYKVAKRGQDVALRCDPISGHVSLFWYQQALGQGPEFLTYFQNEAQLDKSGLPSDRFFAERPEGSVSTLKIQRTQQEDSAVYLCASSFLTETYGYTFGSGTRLTVV.

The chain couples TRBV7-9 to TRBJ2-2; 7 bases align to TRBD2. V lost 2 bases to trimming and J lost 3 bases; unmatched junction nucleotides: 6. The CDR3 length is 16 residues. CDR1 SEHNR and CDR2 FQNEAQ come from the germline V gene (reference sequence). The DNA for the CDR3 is TGTGCCAGCAGCTTACGGGAGGCCCTGTACACCGGGGAGCTGTTTTTT. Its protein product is CASSLREALYTGELFF.

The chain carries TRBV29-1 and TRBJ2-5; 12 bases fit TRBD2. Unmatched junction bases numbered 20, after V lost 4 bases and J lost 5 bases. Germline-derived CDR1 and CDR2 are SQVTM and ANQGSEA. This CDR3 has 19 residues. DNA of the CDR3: TGCAGCGTTGGAGTCTGGTGTAGACTAGCGGGGGTAGAGGAGGAGACCCAGTACTTC. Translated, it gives CSVGVWCRLAGVEEETQYF.

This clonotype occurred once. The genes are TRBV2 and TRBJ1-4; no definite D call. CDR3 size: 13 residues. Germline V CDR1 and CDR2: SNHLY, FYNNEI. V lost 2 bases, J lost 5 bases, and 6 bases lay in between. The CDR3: CASSEPGNEKLFF. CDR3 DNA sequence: TGTGCCAGCAGTGAACCGGGAAATGAAAAACTGTTTTTT.

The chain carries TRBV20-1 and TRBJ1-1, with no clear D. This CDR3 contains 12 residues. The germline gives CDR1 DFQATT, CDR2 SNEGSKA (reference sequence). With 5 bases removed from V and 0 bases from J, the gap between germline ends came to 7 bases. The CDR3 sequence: CSAPQMNTEAFF. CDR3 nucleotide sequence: TGCAGTGCTCCGCAGATGAACACTGAAGCTTTCTTT.

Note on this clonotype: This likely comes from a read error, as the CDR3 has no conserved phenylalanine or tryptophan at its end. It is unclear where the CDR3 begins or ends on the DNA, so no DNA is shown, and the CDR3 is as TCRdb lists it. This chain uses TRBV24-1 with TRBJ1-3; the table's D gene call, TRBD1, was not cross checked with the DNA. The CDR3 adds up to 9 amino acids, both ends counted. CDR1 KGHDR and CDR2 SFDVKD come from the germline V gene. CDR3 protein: CATSVHRFT.

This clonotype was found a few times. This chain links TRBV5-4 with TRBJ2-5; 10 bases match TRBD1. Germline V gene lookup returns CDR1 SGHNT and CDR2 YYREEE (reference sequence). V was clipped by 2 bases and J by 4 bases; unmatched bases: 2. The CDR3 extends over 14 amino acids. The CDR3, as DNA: TGTGCCAGCAGCTTTGGGGACAGGGGAGAGACCCAGTACTTC. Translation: CASSFGDRGETQYF.

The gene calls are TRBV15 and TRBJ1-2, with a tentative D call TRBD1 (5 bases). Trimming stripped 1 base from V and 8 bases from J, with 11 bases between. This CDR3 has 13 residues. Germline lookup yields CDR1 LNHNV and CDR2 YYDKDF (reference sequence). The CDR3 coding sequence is TGTGCCACCAGCAGAGGGGGGGGTTTCGGCTACACCTTC. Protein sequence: CATSRGGGFGYTF.

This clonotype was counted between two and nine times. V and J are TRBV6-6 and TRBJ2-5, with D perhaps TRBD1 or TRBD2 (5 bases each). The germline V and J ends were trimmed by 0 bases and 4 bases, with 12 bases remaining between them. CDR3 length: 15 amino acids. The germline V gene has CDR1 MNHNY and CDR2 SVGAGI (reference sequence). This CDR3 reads CASSYSVDSGETQYF. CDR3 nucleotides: TGTGCCAGCAGTTACTCCGTCGACAGCGGAGAGACCCAGTACTTC.

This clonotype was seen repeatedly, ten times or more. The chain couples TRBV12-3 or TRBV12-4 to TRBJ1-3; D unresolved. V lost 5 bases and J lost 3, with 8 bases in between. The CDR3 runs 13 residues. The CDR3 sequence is CASSPTDGNTIYF. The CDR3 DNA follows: TGTGCCAGCAGTCCGACCGATGGAAACACCATATATTTT.

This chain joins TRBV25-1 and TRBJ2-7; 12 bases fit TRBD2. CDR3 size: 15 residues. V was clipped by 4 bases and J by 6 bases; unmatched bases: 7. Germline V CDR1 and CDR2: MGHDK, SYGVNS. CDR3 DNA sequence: TGTGCCAGCAGTGGTCGGACTAGCGGGGCCTCCGAGCAGTACTTC. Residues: CASSGRTSGASEQYF.

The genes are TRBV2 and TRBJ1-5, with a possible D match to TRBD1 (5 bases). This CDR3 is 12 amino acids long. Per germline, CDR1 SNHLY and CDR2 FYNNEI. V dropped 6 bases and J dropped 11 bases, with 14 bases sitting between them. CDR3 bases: TGTGCCAGCAGCTTGGGGTGGGGGGCCCAGCATTTT. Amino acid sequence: CASSLGWGAQHF.

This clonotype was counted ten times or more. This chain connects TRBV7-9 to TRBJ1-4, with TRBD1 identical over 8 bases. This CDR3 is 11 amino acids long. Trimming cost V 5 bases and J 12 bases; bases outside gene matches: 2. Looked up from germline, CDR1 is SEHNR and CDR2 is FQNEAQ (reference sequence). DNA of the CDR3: TGTGCCAGCAGCGCACAGGGGGAACTGTTTTTT. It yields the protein CASSAQGELFF.

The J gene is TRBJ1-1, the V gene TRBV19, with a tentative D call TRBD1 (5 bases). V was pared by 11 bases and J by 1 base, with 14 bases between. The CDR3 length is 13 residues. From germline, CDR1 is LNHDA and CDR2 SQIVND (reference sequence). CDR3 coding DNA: TGTGCCTTTATTGGGGGTCCGAACACTGAAGCTTTCTTT. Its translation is CAFIGGPNTEAFF.

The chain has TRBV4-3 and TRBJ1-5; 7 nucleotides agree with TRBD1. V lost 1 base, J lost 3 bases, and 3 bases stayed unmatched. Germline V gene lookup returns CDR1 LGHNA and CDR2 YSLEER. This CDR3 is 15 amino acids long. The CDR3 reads CASSQGTGPNQPQHF. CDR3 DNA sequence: TGCGCCAGCAGCCAAGGGACAGGACCCAATCAGCCCCAGCATTTT.